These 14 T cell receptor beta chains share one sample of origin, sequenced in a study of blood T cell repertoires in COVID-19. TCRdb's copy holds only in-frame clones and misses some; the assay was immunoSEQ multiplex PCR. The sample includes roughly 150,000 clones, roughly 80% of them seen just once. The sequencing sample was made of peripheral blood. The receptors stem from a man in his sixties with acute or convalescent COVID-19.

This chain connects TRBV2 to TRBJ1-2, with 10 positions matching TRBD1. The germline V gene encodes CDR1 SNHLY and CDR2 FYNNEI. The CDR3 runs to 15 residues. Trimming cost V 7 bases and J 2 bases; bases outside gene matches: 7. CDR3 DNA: TGTGCCAGCAATCCCCCGGGACAGGGGAACTATGGCTACACCTTC. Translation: CASNPPGQGNYGYTF.

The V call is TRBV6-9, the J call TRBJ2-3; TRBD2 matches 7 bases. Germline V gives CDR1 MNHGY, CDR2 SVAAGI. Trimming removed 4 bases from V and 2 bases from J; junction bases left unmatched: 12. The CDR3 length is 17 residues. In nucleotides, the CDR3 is TGTGCCAGCAGTTCTTCAAGTCTAGCGGTCCTCACAGATACGCAGTATTTT. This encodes CASSSSSLAVLTDTQYF.

The CDR3 DNA reads TGTGCCAGCAGCGTAGATGCAGGAATTGTAAGCAATCAGCCCCAGCATTTT. Amino acids: CASSVDAGIVSNQPQHF. The V gene is TRBV9, the J gene TRBJ1-5, with D hard to call. Germline assignment: CDR1 SGDLS and CDR2 YYNGEE. The CDR3 totals 17 residues. Trimming removed 0 bases at V and 1 base at J, with 14 bases between.

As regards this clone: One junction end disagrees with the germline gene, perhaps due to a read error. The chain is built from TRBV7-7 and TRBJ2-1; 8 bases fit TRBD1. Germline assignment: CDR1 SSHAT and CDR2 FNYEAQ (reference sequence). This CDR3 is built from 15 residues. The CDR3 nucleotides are TGTGCTAGCAGCAAAGACAGGGGAATATACAATGAGCAGTTCTTC. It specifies CASSKDRGIYNEQFF.

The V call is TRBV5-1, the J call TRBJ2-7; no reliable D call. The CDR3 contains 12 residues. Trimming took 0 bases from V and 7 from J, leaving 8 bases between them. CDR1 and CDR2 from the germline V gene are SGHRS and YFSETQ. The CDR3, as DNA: TGCGCCAGCAGCTTGGAACGGTTGGAGCAGTACTTC. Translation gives CASSLERLEQYF. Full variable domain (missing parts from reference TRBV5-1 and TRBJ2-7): KAGVTQTPRYLIKTRGQQVTLSCSPISGHRSVSWYQQTPGQGLQFLFEYFSETQRNKGNFPGRFSGRQFSNSRSEMNVSTLELGDSALYLCASSLERLEQYFGPGTRLTVT.

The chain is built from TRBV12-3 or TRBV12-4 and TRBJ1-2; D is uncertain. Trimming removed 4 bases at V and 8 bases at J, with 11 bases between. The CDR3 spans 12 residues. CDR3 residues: CASSSGPGGYTF. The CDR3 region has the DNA TGTGCCAGCAGTTCCGGCCCAGGCGGCTACACCTTC.

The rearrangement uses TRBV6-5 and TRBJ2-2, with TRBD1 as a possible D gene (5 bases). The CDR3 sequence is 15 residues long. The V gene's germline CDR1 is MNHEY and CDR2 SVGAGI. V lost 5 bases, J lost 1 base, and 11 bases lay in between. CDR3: CASSRRTGNTGELFF. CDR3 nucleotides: TGTGCCAGCAGTCGACGTACAGGGAACACCGGGGAGCTGTTTTTT.

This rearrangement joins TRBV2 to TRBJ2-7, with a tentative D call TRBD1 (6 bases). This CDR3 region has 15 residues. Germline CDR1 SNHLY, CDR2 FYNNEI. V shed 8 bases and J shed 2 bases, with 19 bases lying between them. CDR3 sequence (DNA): TGTGCCAGCGCCGAGGGGACACCCCTCCCCTACGAGCAGTACTTC. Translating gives CASAEGTPLPYEQYF.

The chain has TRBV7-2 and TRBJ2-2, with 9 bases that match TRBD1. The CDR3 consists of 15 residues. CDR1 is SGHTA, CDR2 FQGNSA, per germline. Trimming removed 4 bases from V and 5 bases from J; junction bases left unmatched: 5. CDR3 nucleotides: TGTGCCAGCAGCTCCCGACAGGGGGAAACCGGGGAGCTGTTTTTT. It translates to CASSSRQGETGELFF.

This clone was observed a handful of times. CDR3 DNA sequence: TGTGCCAGCAGCCTCAGCGGGGTACCCCCAGATACGCAGTATTTT. Translating it yields CASSLSGVPPDTQYF. The V gene is TRBV3-1 (or the pseudogene TRBV3-2), the J gene TRBJ2-3; 7 bases match TRBD2. Per the germline V gene, CDR1 is LGHDT and CDR2 is YNNKEL (reference sequence). The CDR3 is 15 amino acids. V lost 4 bases and J lost 4; bases outside the gene matches: 8.

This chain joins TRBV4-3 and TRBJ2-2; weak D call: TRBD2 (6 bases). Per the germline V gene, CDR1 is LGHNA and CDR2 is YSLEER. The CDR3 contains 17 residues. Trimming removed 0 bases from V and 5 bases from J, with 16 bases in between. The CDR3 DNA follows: TGCGCCAGCAGCCAAGATATCGGGGTCGCGGGGACCGGGGAGCTGTTTTTT. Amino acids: CASSQDIGVAGTGELFF.

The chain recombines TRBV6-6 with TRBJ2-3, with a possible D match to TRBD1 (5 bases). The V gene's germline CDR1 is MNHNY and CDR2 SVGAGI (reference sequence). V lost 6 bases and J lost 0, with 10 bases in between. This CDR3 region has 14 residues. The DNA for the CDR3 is TGTGCCAGCAGGCTTGGGGCGAGCACAGATACGCAGTATTTT. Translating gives CASRLGASTDTQYF.

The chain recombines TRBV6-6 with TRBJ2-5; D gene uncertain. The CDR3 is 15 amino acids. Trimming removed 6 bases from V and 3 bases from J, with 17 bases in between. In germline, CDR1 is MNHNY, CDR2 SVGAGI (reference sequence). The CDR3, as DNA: TGTGCCAGCAGCACGATCGAGACACAAAAAGAGACCCAGTACTTC. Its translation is CASSTIETQKETQYF.

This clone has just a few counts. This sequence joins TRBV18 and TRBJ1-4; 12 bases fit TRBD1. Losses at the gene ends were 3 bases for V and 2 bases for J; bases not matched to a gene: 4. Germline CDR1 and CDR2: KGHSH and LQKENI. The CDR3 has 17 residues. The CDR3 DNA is TGTGCCAGCTCACCGGGGGACAGGGGGCTTACTAATGAAAAACTGTTTTTT. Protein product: CASSPGDRGLTNEKLFF.